A few counts support the clone carrying this T cell receptor (beta chain). The sample is drawn from a study of blood T cells in healthy people across ages. Using a J-beta primer mix together with a sample-barcoded 5' primer, a second PCR was run for roughly 6 to 11 cycles. Via MiXCR, TCRdb re-called the 5' RACE reads, giving one row per CDR3 protein. The table lists about 1.5 million distinct CDR3 sequences, less than 45% of them singletons. The CDR3 length is 14 residues. The germline gives CDR1 SNHLY, CDR2 FYNNEI. V lost 6 bases and J 4 bases, leaving 15 bases between the germline ends. The V gene is TRBV2, the J gene TRBJ2-5, with a weak D call TRBD1 (6 bases). Sequenced material: blood. The source of this sequence is a woman under 30 in good health. The CDR3 region has the DNA TGTGCCAGCAGGACAGGCCGTGGATTAGAGACCCAGTACTTC. Translation: CASRTGRGLETQYF. The whole variable domain, filled in from reference TRBV2 and TRBJ2-5, reads EPEVTQTPSHQVTQMGQEVILRCVPISNHLYFYWYRQILGQKVEFLVSFYNNEISEKSEIFDDQFSVERPDGSNFTLKIRSTKLEDSAMYFCASRTGRGLETQYFGPGTRLLVL.